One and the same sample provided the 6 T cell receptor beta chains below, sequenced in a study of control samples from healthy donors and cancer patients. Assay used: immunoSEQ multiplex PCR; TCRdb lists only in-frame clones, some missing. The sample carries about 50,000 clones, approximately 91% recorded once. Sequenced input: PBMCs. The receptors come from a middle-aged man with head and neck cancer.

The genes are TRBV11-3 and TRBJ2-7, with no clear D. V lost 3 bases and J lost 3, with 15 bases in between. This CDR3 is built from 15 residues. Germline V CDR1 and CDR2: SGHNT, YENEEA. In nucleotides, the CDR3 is TGTGCCAGCAGCTTTTCGCGTCTTTCTGGCTACGAGCAGTACTTC. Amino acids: CASSFSRLSGYEQYF.

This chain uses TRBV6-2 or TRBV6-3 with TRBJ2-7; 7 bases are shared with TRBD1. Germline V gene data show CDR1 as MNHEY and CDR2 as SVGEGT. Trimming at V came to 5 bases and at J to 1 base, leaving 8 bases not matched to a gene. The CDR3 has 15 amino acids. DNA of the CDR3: TGTGCCAGCAGTACCCCTGGGACAGCGTCCTACGAGCAGTACTTC. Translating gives CASSTPGTASYEQYF.

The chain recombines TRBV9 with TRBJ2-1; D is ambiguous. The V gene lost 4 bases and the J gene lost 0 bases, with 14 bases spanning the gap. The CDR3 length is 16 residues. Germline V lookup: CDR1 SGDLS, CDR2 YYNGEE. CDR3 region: CASSQDPPRSYNEQFF. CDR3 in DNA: TGTGCCAGCAGCCAGGACCCCCCGCGCTCCTACAATGAGCAGTTCTTC.

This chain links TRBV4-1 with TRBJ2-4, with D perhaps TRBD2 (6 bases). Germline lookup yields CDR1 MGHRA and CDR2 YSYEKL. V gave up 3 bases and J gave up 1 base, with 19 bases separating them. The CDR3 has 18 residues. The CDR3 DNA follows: TGCGCCAGCAGCCAGGGCCTAGCGATGGGGATGGCCAAAAACATTCAGTACTTC. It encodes CASSQGLAMGMAKNIQYF.

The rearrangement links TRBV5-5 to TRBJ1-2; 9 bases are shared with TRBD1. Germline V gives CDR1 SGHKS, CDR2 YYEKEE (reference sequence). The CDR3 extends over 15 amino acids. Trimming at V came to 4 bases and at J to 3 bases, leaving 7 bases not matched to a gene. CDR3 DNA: TGTGCCAGCAGCGCCCGGACAGGGGAGGACTATGGCTACACCTTC. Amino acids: CASSARTGEDYGYTF.

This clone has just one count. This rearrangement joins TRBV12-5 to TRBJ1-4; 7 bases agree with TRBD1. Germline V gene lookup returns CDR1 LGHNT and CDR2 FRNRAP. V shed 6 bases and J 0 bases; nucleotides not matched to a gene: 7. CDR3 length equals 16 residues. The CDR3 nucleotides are TGTGCTAGTGGCCCCCCCGGGACAGCAACTAATGAAAAACTGTTTTTT. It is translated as CASGPPGTATNEKLFF.